This is a list of T cell receptor beta chains from one sample in a study of blood T cell dynamics during melanoma immunotherapy. Clones were sequenced by immunoSEQ multiplex PCR, and TCRdb holds only the in-frame ones, with some missing. Of 10,000 to 13,000 clones listed, over 70% were seen once; the top ten hold 6.9%. This specimen consisted of blood, obtained from a patient treated with checkpoint blockade. Every receptor here comes from a human donor with melanoma. Both conserved end residues are part of each CDR3. Fields, in order: clone size, J gene, V gene, D gene, CDR3 protein, CDR3 DNA. The D gene is left open where the match is weak. For some rows the clone size is stated as once, few or many, or as a class when expanded; others skip it.

>NA|TRBJ1-1|TRBV2|NA
CASRVEGMNTEAFF
TGTGCCAGCAGGGTGGAAGGCATGAACACTGAAGCTTTCTTT
>NA|TRBJ2-3|TRBV29-1|TRBD1
CSVEGGQGKQGTDTQYF
TGCAGCGTTGAGGGGGGACAGGGGAAACAAGGCACAGATACGCAGTATTTT
>NA|TRBJ1-4|TRBV19|TRBD1
CASSIRQGSNEKLFF
TGTGCCAGTAGTATTCGACAGGGCAGTAATGAAAAACTGTTTTTT
>NA|TRBJ1-2|TRBV6-5|TRBD1
CASRKQGSYGYTF
TGTGCCAGCAGGAAACAGGGGTCCTATGGCTACACCTTC
>NA|TRBJ1-4|TRBV25-1|NA
CASSGNMLQNEKLFF
TGTGCCAGCAGTGGAAACATGCTCCAGAATGAAAAACTGTTTTTT
>NA|TRBJ2-3|TRBV5-6|NA
CASSLGGDFTDTQYF
TGTGCCAGCAGCTTGGGAGGGGATTTCACAGATACGCAGTATTTT
>NA|TRBJ1-1|TRBV18|TRBD1
CASSTGVNTEAFF
TGTGCCAGCTCAACAGGGGTGAACACTGAAGCTTTCTTT
>NA|TRBJ2-2|TRBV9|NA
CASSVEPENTGELFF
TGTGCCAGCAGCGTAGAGCCGGAGAACACCGGGGAGCTGTTTTTT
>NA|TRBJ1-2|TRBV7-2|NA
CASSLGPDSYGYTF
TGTGCCAGCAGCTTAGGACCGGACAGCTATGGCTACACCTTC
>NA|TRBJ2-2|TRBV9|NA
CASSVGTIPSGELFF
TGTGCCAGCAGCGTAGGGACCATACCCTCCGGGGAGCTGTTTTTT
>NA|TRBJ2-7|TRBV9|NA
CASSVEGGSSYEQYF
TGTGCCAGCAGCGTAGAAGGGGGGAGCTCCTACGAGCAGTACTTC
>few|TRBJ1-5|TRBV21-1|NA
CASSTTGYSNQPQHF
TGTGCCAGCAGTACGACAGGTTATAGCAATCAGCCCCAGCATTTT
>NA|TRBJ2-1|TRBV2|NA
CASRQGYHEQFF
TGTGCCAGCAGGCAGGGGTACCATGAGCAGTTCTTC
>NA|TRBJ1-1|TRBV6-5|TRBD1
CASSYTRDSLEAFF
TGTGCCAGCAGTTACACCCGGGACAGCCTTGAAGCTTTCTTT
>NA|TRBJ2-5|TRBV19|NA
CASAEGDQETQYF
TGTGCCAGCGCGGAGGGGGATCAAGAGACCCAGTACTTC
>NA|TRBJ1-4|TRBV10-1|TRBD1
CASSLRDRDEKLFF
TGCGCCAGCAGCCTCCGAGACAGGGATGAAAAACTGTTTTTT
>NA|TRBJ2-1|TRBV6-1|NA
CASSERGSYNEQFF
TGTGCCAGCAGTGAAAGGGGATCCTACAATGAGCAGTTCTTC
>NA|TRBJ1-1|TRBV5-1|NA
CASSSSPGANTEAFF
TGCGCCAGCAGCTCGTCCCCAGGGGCGAACACTGAAGCTTTCTTT
>NA|TRBJ1-6|TRBV5-6|NA
CASSSPDSSNSPLHF
TGTGCCAGCAGCTCGCCTGACAGTTCGAATTCACCCCTCCACTTT
>few|TRBJ1-3|TRBV7-2|TRBD1
CASSATGSRNTIYF
TGTGCCAGCAGCGCGACAGGGTCACGGAACACCATATATTTT
>NA|TRBJ2-6|TRBV2|NA
CASSAPLSGANVLTF
TGTGCCAGCAGTGCCCCCCTCTCTGGGGCCAACGTCCTGACTTTC
>NA|TRBJ1-2|TRBV27|NA
CASSSRERGGYTF
TGTGCCAGCAGTTCTCGGGAGCGAGGGGGCTACACCTTC
>NA|TRBJ1-6|TRBV15|TRBD1
CATSRDLKGAASPLHF
TGTGCCACCAGCAGAGATCTTAAGGGGGCGGCATCACCCCTCCACTTT
>NA|TRBJ1-3|TRBV4-1|TRBD1
CASSQFGTAGNTIYF
TGCGCCAGCAGCCAGTTCGGGACAGCTGGAAACACCATATATTTT
>NA|TRBJ2-7|TRBV7-2|TRBD1
CASSLTGDGREQYF
TGTGCCAGCAGCTTGACAGGGGACGGTCGCGAGCAGTACTTC
>NA|TRBJ1-1|TRBV7-2|NA
CASSRGREGTEAFF
TGTGCCAGCAGCCGGGGTAGGGAAGGCACTGAAGCTTTCTTT
>NA|TRBJ1-4|TRBV6-1|NA
CASSEAGLSNEKLFF
TGTGCCAGCAGTGAAGCTGGGTTGTCTAATGAAAAACTGTTTTTT
>few|TRBJ1-6|TRBV5-1|NA
CASSLGTSATLHF
TGCGCCAGCAGCTTGGGTACTTCCGCGACCCTCCACTTT
>NA|TRBJ2-3|TRBV29-1|NA
CSVSFGPDTQYF
TGCAGCGTCTCATTCGGCCCGGATACGCAGTATTTT
>few|TRBJ2-3|TRBV2|NA
CASRRGETRQSDTQYF
TGTGCCAGCAGGCGTGGGGAGACTAGGCAGTCAGATACGCAGTATTTT
>NA|TRBJ1-1|TRBV7-2|NA
CASSLVARNTEAFF
TGTGCCAGCAGCTTAGTAGCCCGAAACACTGAAGCTTTCTTT
>NA|TRBJ2-6|TRBV27|NA
CASRLGEAGANVLTF
TGTGCCAGCAGGCTGGGGGAGGCTGGGGCCAACGTCCTGACTTTC
>NA|TRBJ2-3|TRBV7-2|NA
CASRDSVVTDTQYF
TGTGCCAGCAGGGACTCGGTAGTCACAGATACGCAGTATTTT
>NA|TRBJ1-1|TRBV7-9|NA
CASSPLDRNTEAFF
TGTGCCAGCAGCCCCCTAGACAGGAACACTGAAGCTTTCTTT
>NA|TRBJ1-1|TRBV11-2|NA
CASSLASGQGTEAFF
TGTGCCAGCAGCTTAGCCTCGGGCCAGGGCACTGAAGCTTTCTTT
>once|TRBJ1-5|TRBV5-6|NA
CASSLRGYGNQPQHF
TGTGCCAGCAGCCTCAGGGGTTACGGCAATCAGCCCCAGCATTTT
>once|TRBJ1-2|TRBV4-1|TRBD1
CASSQEGGTGTLNYGYTF
TGCGCCAGCAGCCAAGAAGGAGGGACAGGCACTCTTAACTATGGCTACACCTTC
>NA|TRBJ2-7|TRBV19|TRBD1
CASNQGAGTYEQYF
TGTGCCAGTAATCAGGGGGCGGGTACCTACGAGCAGTACTTC
>NA|TRBJ1-5|TRBV12-5|TRBD1
CASGPGQGYQPQHF
TGTGCTAGTGGGCCGGGACAGGGTTATCAGCCCCAGCATTTT
>once|TRBJ2-1|TRBV29-1|TRBD1
CSAPGTGDYNEQFF
TGCAGCGCCCCAGGGACAGGAGACTACAATGAGCAGTTCTTC
>NA|TRBJ1-3|TRBV14|NA
CASSQEGGSGNTIYF
TGTGCCAGCAGCCAAGAGGGAGGCTCTGGAAACACCATATATTTT
>NA|TRBJ2-6|TRBV7-2|NA
CASSLRRGPGANVLTF
TGTGCCAGCAGCTTACGAAGGGGCCCTGGGGCCAACGTCCTGACTTTC
>NA|TRBJ1-1|TRBV7-2|NA
CASSSGRIAFF
TGTGCCAGCAGCTCCGGGAGGATAGCTTTCTTT
>NA|TRBJ2-3|TRBV9|TRBD2
CASSGTSGGANTQYF
TGTGCCAGCAGCGGGACTAGCGGGGGGGCAAATACGCAGTATTTT
>NA|TRBJ2-2|TRBV7-9|NA
CASSLGTNTGELFF
TGTGCCAGCAGCTTAGGGACTAACACCGGGGAGCTGTTTTTT
>NA|TRBJ1-6|TRBV5-1|NA
CASSPGTGNSPLHF
TGCGCCAGCAGCCCGGGGACGGGGAATTCACCCCTCCACTTT
>NA|TRBJ2-6|TRBV11-1|NA
CASSSGHSGANVLTF
TGTGCCAGCAGCTCGGGACACTCTGGGGCCAACGTCCTGACTTTC
>NA|TRBJ1-1|TRBV5-1|NA
CASSSNTEAFF
TGCGCCAGCAGCTCGAACACTGAAGCTTTCTTT
>NA|TRBJ2-3|TRBV10-3|TRBD2
CAISGGTSGGLSTDTQYF
TGTGCCATCAGCGGCGGGACTAGCGGGGGGCTGAGCACAGATACGCAGTATTTT
>NA|TRBJ2-3|TRBV4-3|TRBD1
CASSQDWNRGPIDTQYF
TGCGCCAGCAGCCAAGATTGGAACAGGGGGCCAATAGATACGCAGTATTTT